The T cell receptor beta chain under discussion was sequenced for a study of T cell responses to AZD1222 COVID-19 vaccine. Study-wide findings and caveats: Donor demographics were predominantly white British with a female majority; clonal diversity may be underestimated.

About this clone: Antigen: not known.

Per germline, CDR1 SGHNT and CDR2 YYREEE (reference sequence). The length of the CDR3 is 17 residues. The V segment lost 5 bases and the J segment 7 bases; nucleotides outside the gene matches: 17. The method was immunoSEQ multiplex PCR; TCRdb's version includes in-frame clones alone and lacks a portion of them. The table includes approximately 120,000 clones, around nine tenths detected once. The rearrangement uses TRBV5-4 and TRBJ2-7; 11 bases are a match to TRBD1. The source was peripheral blood, collected on day 0 of AZD1222 vaccination. The TCR originated in an adult in good health. CDR3 DNA: TGTGCCAGCAGTCATCCCGGGACAGGGGGTTTCTTTGGGGAGCAGTACTTC. It specifies CASSHPGTGGFFGEQYF.